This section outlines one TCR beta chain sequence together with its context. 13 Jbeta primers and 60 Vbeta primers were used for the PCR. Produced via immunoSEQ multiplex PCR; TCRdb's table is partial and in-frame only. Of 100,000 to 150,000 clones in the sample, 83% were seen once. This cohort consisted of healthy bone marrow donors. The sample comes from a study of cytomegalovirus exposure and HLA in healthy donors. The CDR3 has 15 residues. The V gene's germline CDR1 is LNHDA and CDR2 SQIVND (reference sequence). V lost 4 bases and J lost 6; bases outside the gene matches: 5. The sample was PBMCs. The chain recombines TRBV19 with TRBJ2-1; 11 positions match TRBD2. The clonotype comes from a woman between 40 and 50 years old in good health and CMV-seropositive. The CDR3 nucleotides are TGTGCCAGTAGTACGGGACTAGCGGAGTTCAATGAGCAGTTCTTC. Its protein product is CASSTGLAEFNEQFF.